Below, 20 T cell receptor beta chains from the same sample are listed, as sequenced in a study of CD8+ T cells in alopecia areata. Reverse transcribed after extraction, RNA yielded cDNA as the sequencing template. Assay: immunoSEQ multiplex PCR; the TCRdb copy retains only in-frame clones and omits some. The data show around 200,000 clones, 50% to 60% seen once. As to treatment: oral pan-JAK inhibitor, 5-10 mg twice daily. This specimen consisted of CD4+ T cells sorted from blood, obtained at week 4, from a patient treated with tofacitinib. These receptor sequences come from a human donor with alopecia areata.

The chain combines TRBV4-2 with TRBJ2-1, with D perhaps matching TRBD1 (6 bases). This CDR3 has 12 amino acids. Trimming removed 0 bases at V and 13 bases at J, with 10 bases between. Germline V gene sequence: CDR1 LGHNA, CDR2 YNFKEQ. This CDR3 is CASSQDSGVQFF. DNA for the CDR3: TGTGCCAGCAGCCAAGATTCAGGGGTCCAGTTCTTC.

In its sample, this clone was seen a few times. The chain uses TRBV7-9 and TRBJ2-7; D call uncertain. The ends were cut back, 3 bases at V and 3 bases at J, with 12 bases in the middle. The length of the CDR3 is 14 residues. Germline CDR1 SEHNR, CDR2 FQNEAQ (reference sequence). CDR3 sequence (DNA): TGTGCCAGCAGCTTTACGAACCCGATCTACGAGCAGTACTTC. This gives the protein CASSFTNPIYEQYF.

J is TRBJ1-2 and V is TRBV30; perhaps TRBD1 as D (6 bases). Germline CDR1 and CDR2: GTSNPN and SVGIG (reference sequence). Trimming took 0 bases from V and 6 from J, leaving 11 bases between them. This CDR3 comprises 13 residues. DNA of the CDR3: TGTGCCTGGAGTGTACTTCCAGGGGATGGCTACACCTTC. Protein: CAWSVLPGDGYTF.

This clone has a handful of counts. This chain links TRBV29-1 with TRBJ2-5, with 7 bases matching TRBD1. CDR1 and CDR2 (germline): SQVTM, ANQGSEA. This CDR3 has 15 amino acids. V shed 7 bases, J shed 5 bases, and the junction held 16 bases outside the gene matches. This chain's CDR3 is CSAKGSTGVGETQYF. As DNA, the CDR3 is TGCAGCGCCAAAGGCTCAACAGGGGTGGGGGAGACCCAGTACTTC.

In its sample, this clone was seen a few times. The rearrangement links TRBV7-2 to TRBJ2-1; D perhaps matches TRBD2 (5 bases). This CDR3 contains 15 residues. The germline V and J ends were trimmed by 2 bases and 0 bases, with 8 bases remaining between them. Germline V gene lookup returns CDR1 SGHTA and CDR2 FQGNSA. The DNA for the CDR3 is TGTGCCAGCAGCTTACACGGGAACTCCTACAATGAGCAGTTCTTC. Protein: CASSLHGNSYNEQFF.

Details on this clone: Other nucleotide sequences in the sample specify the same CDR3. This chain uses TRBV30 with TRBJ1-1, with D uncertain. CDR1 is GTSNPN, CDR2 SVGIG, per germline (reference sequence). The V end was cut by 3 bases, the J end by 2 bases, with 10 bases between. The CDR3 has 13 residues. The CDR3, as DNA: TGTGCCTGGAGCCCCGGCGGTAACACTGAAGCTTTCTTT. It yields the protein CAWSPGGNTEAFF.

The rearrangement joins TRBV7-2 to TRBJ2-3; 7 bases map to TRBD1. J was trimmed by 5 bases and V by 5 bases; bases with no gene match: 10. CDR1 and CDR2 from the germline V gene are SGHTA and FQGNSA. The CDR3 has 15 residues. CDR3 in amino acids: CASSLWTGGGDTQYF. CDR3 bases: TGTGCCAGCAGCCTTTGGACAGGAGGAGGAGATACGCAGTATTTT.

As regards this clone: The junction does not match germline at one end; this may be a read error. The V gene is TRBV7-7, the J gene TRBJ2-5, with TRBD1 matching 11 bases. The length of the CDR3 is 20 residues. Germline assignment: CDR1 SSHAT and CDR2 FNYEAQ (reference sequence). In nucleotides, the CDR3 is TGTGCTAGCAGCTTAATGGCAGGGACAGGGGGTCTCCGCGAGCCCGAGACCCAGTACTTC. Its protein is CASSLMAGTGGLREPETQYF.

Concerning this clone: The same CDR3 arises from other DNA sequences in this sample as well. The J gene is TRBJ1-1, the V gene TRBV30, with 10 bases lining up with TRBD1. Germline V gene data show CDR1 as GTSNPN and CDR2 as SVGIG (reference sequence). The CDR3 sequence is 15 residues long. Trimming took 2 bases from V and 0 from J; bases not matched to a gene: 3. CDR3 sequence: CAWSRQGALNTEAFF. The DNA of the CDR3 is TGTGCCTGGAGTAGACAGGGGGCTTTGAACACTGAAGCTTTCTTT.

The V and J genes are TRBV10-3 and TRBJ2-7; TRBD1 might be the D (6 bases). The CDR3 sequence is 14 residues long. Germline V gene lookup returns CDR1 ENHRY and CDR2 SYGVKD. Trimming took off 5 bases at V and 0 bases at J, with 11 bases between the two ends. The CDR3 region has the DNA TGTGCCATCAGTAGTAAGACAGGCTCCTACGAGCAGTACTTC. Translated, it gives CAISSKTGSYEQYF.

The CDR3, as DNA: TGTGCCAGCAGCTTAGAGGGGACAGGGTACGATGAGCAGTTCTTC. Translated, it gives CASSLEGTGYDEQFF. The chain is built from TRBV7-2 and TRBJ2-1; 9 bases line up with TRBD1. Germline-derived CDR1 and CDR2 are SGHTA and FQGNSA. The CDR3 totals 15 residues. J gave up 8 bases and V 1 base, and 6 bases lay outside the gene matches.

This chain joins TRBV5-4 and TRBJ2-6; D unclear. This CDR3 spans 17 amino acids. Trimming stripped 3 bases from V and 0 bases from J, with 13 bases between. Per the germline V gene, CDR1 is SGHNT and CDR2 is YYREEE (reference sequence). The CDR3: CASSSSMPSSGANVLTF. DNA of the CDR3: TGTGCCAGCAGCTCGTCCATGCCTTCCTCTGGGGCCAACGTCCTGACTTTC. Together with reference TRBV5-4 and TRBJ2-6, the CDR3 gives the full variable domain: ETGVTQSPTHLIKTRGQQVTLRCSSQSGHNTVSWYQQALGQGPQFIFQYYREEENGRGNFPPRFSGLQFPNYSSELNVNALELDDSALYLCASSSSMPSSGANVLTFGAGSRLTVL.

The chain combines TRBV7-9 with TRBJ1-2, with a weak D call TRBD1 (6 bases). CDR1 is SEHNR and CDR2 is FQNEAQ in the germline V gene (reference sequence). V was trimmed by 1 base and J by 6 bases, leaving 12 bases between them. The CDR3 runs 14 residues. The CDR3 DNA sequence: TGTGCCAGCAGCTTAGTGACAGGCACGAATGGCTACACCTTC. Protein product: CASSLVTGTNGYTF. Based on the CDR3 plus reference TRBV7-9 and TRBJ1-2, the full variable domain is DTGVSQNPRHKITKRGQNVTFRCDPISEHNRLYWYRQTLGQGPEFLTYFQNEAQLEKSRLLSDRFSAERPKGSFSTLEIQRTEQGDSAMYLCASSLVTGTNGYTFGSGTRLTVV.

V gene TRBV21-1 combines with J gene TRBJ1-5. TRBV21-1 is an annotated pseudogene. The CDR3 has 14 residues. The CDR3 reads CASSKGVSNQPQHF. Written as DNA, the CDR3 is TGTGCCAGCAGCAAAGGAGTTAGCAATCAGCCCCAGCATTTT.

The V gene is TRBV30, the J gene TRBJ2-1; TRBD2 is a possible D gene (5 bases). This CDR3 spans 11 amino acids. CDR1 and CDR2 from the germline V gene are GTSNPN and SVGIG (reference sequence). V lost 4 bases to trimming and J lost 10 bases, with 11 bases between them. CDR3 DNA sequence: TGTGCCTGGACGGGGTGGCAGGAGCAGTTCTTC. It codes for CAWTGWQEQFF.

The chain combines TRBV7-9 with TRBJ2-7, with 8 bases matching TRBD1. J lost 2 bases, V lost 5 bases, and 11 bases had no gene match. The CDR3 is made up of 16 amino acids. The V gene's germline CDR1 is SEHNR and CDR2 FQNEAQ (reference sequence). In DNA form, the CDR3 reads TGTGCCAGCAGCCGGATACCGGGGACAGGCACCTACGAGCAGTACTTC. This codes for CASSRIPGTGTYEQYF.

This clone showed up many times. The chain carries TRBV7-2 and TRBJ2-4; D gene unclear. Per germline, CDR1 SGHTA and CDR2 FQGNSA. V lost 4 bases to trimming and J lost 8 bases, with 12 bases between them. The CDR3 has 13 residues. CDR3 sequence reads: CASSSRVEDIQYF. CDR3 in DNA: TGTGCCAGCAGCTCTCGAGTGGAAGACATTCAGTACTTC.

This clone occurred a few times. This chain uses TRBV28 with TRBJ1-1, with 8 bases lining up with TRBD1. Germline V CDR1 and CDR2: MDHEN, SYDVKM. This CDR3 is built from 14 residues. J gave up 5 bases and V 5 bases, and 7 bases lay outside the gene matches. In DNA, the CDR3 is TGTGCCAGCAGTCTGGCAGGGGGCCAAACTGAAGCTTTCTTT. Translation: CASSLAGGQTEAFF.

This clone was detected only a few times. The chain couples TRBV29-1 to TRBJ2-3, with TRBD1 matching over 7 bases. CDR1 is SQVTM and CDR2 is ANQGSEA in the germline V gene. This CDR3 has 14 residues. After removal of 4 bases from V and 3 bases from J, the junction contained 7 bases not matched to a gene. The CDR3 sequence: CSVVRDRVTDTQYF. The CDR3 nucleotides are TGCAGCGTTGTCCGCGACAGGGTTACAGATACGCAGTATTTT.

The chain uses TRBV18 and TRBJ2-7, with 8 bases matching TRBD1. CDR3 length: 14 amino acids. The V segment lost 6 bases and the J segment 6 bases; nucleotides outside the gene matches: 10. The germline CDR1 and CDR2 sequences are KGHSH and LQKENI. DNA of the CDR3: TGTGCCAGCTCTCCAGGACAGGGCTTGGGCGAGCAGTACTTC. Translated: CASSPGQGLGEQYF.